The rows below give T cell receptor beta chains drawn from one sample of a study of cytomegalovirus exposure and HLA in healthy donors. Sequencing used immunoSEQ multiplex PCR; TCRdb keeps in-frame clones, though not all of them. The table includes around 90,000 clones, 64% detected once. The sample comprised PBMCs. The receptors were gathered from a human donor in good health. CDR3s include the opening cysteine and the closing phenylalanine or tryptophan. The D gene is left open where the match is weak. Part of the rows lack a size; the others show once, few, many or a class for expanded clones.

size	V	J	D	CDR3	DNA
NA	TRBV5-5	TRBJ2-7	NA	CASSLDPGTYEQYF	TGTGCCAGCAGCTTGGATCCAGGGACCTACGAGCAGTACTTC
few	TRBV7-3	TRBJ1-1	TRBD1	CASSQGQGYGEAFF	TGTGCCAGCAGCCAGGGACAGGGATACGGTGAAGCTTTCTTT
NA	TRBV7-9	TRBJ2-1	NA	CASSEKRPGGHEQFF	TGTGCCAGCAGCGAGAAGCGTCCAGGCGGGCATGAGCAGTTCTTC
NA	TRBV6-6	TRBJ2-5	TRBD2	CASSSGGETQYF	TGTGCCAGCAGTTCGGGGGGAGAGACCCAGTACTTC
NA	TRBV11-3	TRBJ1-1	NA	CASSLEGVEAFF	TGTGCCAGCAGCTTAGAAGGGGTTGAAGCTTTCTTT
NA	TRBV19	TRBJ1-1	TRBD1	CASSIVARGRTEAFF	TGTGCCAGTAGTATAGTTGCGAGGGGGCGGACTGAAGCTTTCTTT
NA	TRBV5-1	TRBJ1-1	NA	CASSPDRWSEAFF	TGCGCCAGCAGCCCTGACAGGTGGTCTGAAGCTTTCTTT
NA	TRBV7-6	TRBJ1-5	NA	CASSLGAGPSNQPQHF	TGTGCCAGCAGCTTAGGGGCAGGGCCTAGCAATCAGCCCCAGCATTTT
NA	TRBV7-8	TRBJ2-2	TRBD1	CASSNDRDRTGELFF	TGTGCCAGCAGCAACGACAGGGATCGCACCGGGGAGCTGTTTTTT
NA	TRBV5-6	TRBJ2-1	TRBD1	CASSGAGQGYAFHNEQFF	TGTGCCAGCTCAGGGGCGGGACAGGGGTATGCATTCCACAATGAGCAGTTCTTC
NA	TRBV19	TRBJ2-3	TRBD1	CASRMTGASTDTQYF	TGTGCCAGTAGAATGACAGGGGCAAGCACAGATACGCAGTATTTT
few	TRBV18	TRBJ2-7	TRBD2	CASSPPSGGSYEQYF	TGTGCCAGCTCACCACCAAGCGGGGGATCCTACGAGCAGTACTTC
NA	TRBV18	TRBJ2-7	NA	CASSPATGYYEQYF	TGTGCCAGCTCACCGGCTACGGGGTACTACGAGCAGTACTTC
NA	TRBV11-2	TRBJ1-1	TRBD1	CASSLVPLGTVTEAFF	TGTGCCAGCAGCTTAGTCCCATTAGGGACAGTCACTGAAGCTTTCTTT
NA	TRBV25-1	TRBJ2-7	NA	CASSSRSSANYEQYF	TGTGCCAGCAGCTCCCGTAGTTCTGCCAATTACGAGCAGTACTTC
NA	TRBV2	TRBJ2-3	NA	CASNNRDTDTQYF	TGTGCCAGCAATAATCGGGACACAGATACGCAGTATTTT
NA	TRBV5-4	TRBJ1-2	NA	CASSLDREDLLYGYTF	TGTGCCAGCAGCTTGGACAGGGAAGATCTCCTCTATGGCTACACCTTC
NA	TRBV9	TRBJ1-6	NA	CASSVGLGGGNNSPLHF	TGTGCCAGCAGCGTAGGTCTGGGTGGAGGGAATAATTCACCCCTCCACTTT
NA	TRBV6-6	TRBJ2-3	TRBD1	CASSRQGGATLDTQYF	TGTGCCAGCAGTAGACAGGGGGGTGCTACCCTAGATACGCAGTATTTT
NA	TRBV6-1	TRBJ1-2	NA	CASRITELGGYTF	TGTGCCAGCAGGATAACAGAGTTAGGTGGCTACACCTTC
few	TRBV6-5	TRBJ2-2	TRBD1	CASRTTGTGELFF	TGTGCCAGCAGAACGACAGGGACCGGGGAGCTGTTTTTT
NA	TRBV25-1	TRBJ2-5	NA	CASSPNLQVYQETQYF	TGTGCCAGCAGCCCCAACCTACAGGTTTACCAAGAGACCCAGTACTTC
NA	TRBV5-4	TRBJ2-2	NA	CASSLDTAGELFF	TGTGCCAGCAGCCTCGACACGGCCGGGGAGCTGTTTTTT
NA	TRBV6-5	TRBJ2-7	NA	CASSLSGGRSYEQYF	TGTGCCAGCTCTCTGTCCGGGGGGCGCTCCTACGAGCAGTACTTC
NA	TRBV7-8	TRBJ2-7	TRBD1	CASSQYGQGNEQYF	TGTGCCAGCAGCCAATACGGACAGGGGAACGAGCAGTACTTC
NA	TRBV5-4	TRBJ2-5	TRBD1	CARRTGVASQETQYF	TGTGCCCGGCGGACAGGGGTCGCCTCCCAAGAGACCCAGTACTTC
few	TRBV5-4	TRBJ2-6	NA	CASSLVGGTGANVLTF	TGTGCCAGCAGCTTGGTTGGGGGGACTGGGGCCAACGTCCTGACTTTC
once	TRBV2	TRBJ1-2	NA	CASSLQGFDGYTF	TGTGCCAGCAGCCTACAGGGTTTTGATGGCTACACCTTC
NA	TRBV5-1	TRBJ1-2	TRBD1	CASSSRSPGGNYGYTF	TGCGCCAGCAGCTCCAGGTCCCCAGGGGGTAACTATGGCTACACCTTC
NA	TRBV5-1	TRBJ2-7	TRBD1	CASSLDPDRPYEQYF	TGCGCCAGCAGCTTGGATCCGGACAGGCCCTACGAGCAGTACTTC
NA	TRBV19	TRBJ2-1	NA	CASSPPRGIYNEQFF	TGTGCCAGTAGTCCCCCGAGGGGGATCTACAATGAGCAGTTCTTC
NA	TRBV4-3	TRBJ2-3	NA	CASSLARRGSTDTQYF	TGCGCCAGCAGCCTAGCGAGACGGGGATCCACAGATACGCAGTATTTT
NA	TRBV4-1	TRBJ2-7	TRBD2	CASSQVTSGDRVNEQYF	TGCGCCAGCAGCCAAGTCACTAGCGGGGATCGGGTAAACGAGCAGTACTTC
few	TRBV7-8	TRBJ2-2	NA	CASSLPGLRNTGELFF	TGTGCCAGCAGCCTCCCGGGACTGCGGAACACCGGGGAGCTGTTTTTT
NA	TRBV7-2	TRBJ2-7	TRBD2	CASSSLAGRRSYEQYF	TGTGCCAGCAGCTCATTAGCGGGACGACGCTCCTACGAGCAGTACTTC
NA	TRBV7-5	TRBJ2-7	NA	CVRSPGIGDSYEQYF	TGTGTCAGAAGCCCAGGGATAGGGGACAGCTACGAGCAGTACTTC
NA	TRBV4-1	TRBJ1-3	NA	CASSHPVTESGNTIYF	TGCGCCAGCAGCCATCCAGTGACAGAATCTGGAAACACCATATATTTT
NA	TRBV12-5	TRBJ2-1	NA	CASGLPTPGPLSSYNEQFF	TGTGCTAGTGGTTTGCCCACTCCAGGGCCCTTGAGCTCCTACAATGAGCAGTTCTTC
few	TRBV2	TRBJ1-2	NA	CASSDGGVRGYTF	TGTGCCAGCAGTGATGGGGGGGTGAGGGGCTACACCTTC
NA	TRBV5-8	TRBJ1-4	NA	CASSFRGFNEKLFF	TGTGCCAGCAGCTTCAGGGGATTTAATGAAAAACTGTTTTTT
NA	TRBV2	TRBJ1-3	NA	CASSEVLGGDGNTIYF	TGTGCCAGCAGTGAAGTTCTAGGGGGAGATGGAAACACCATATATTTT
NA	TRBV7-2	TRBJ1-2	TRBD1	CASSRDSYGYTF	TGTGCCAGCAGCCGGGACAGCTATGGCTACACCTTC
few	TRBV11-3	TRBJ2-3	TRBD2	CASSYLSGGGSTDTQYF	TGTGCCAGCAGCTACCTCTCGGGGGGGGGAAGCACAGATACGCAGTATTTT
NA	TRBV27	TRBJ1-1	NA	CASSLLGGRTEAFF	TGTGCCAGCAGTTTACTTGGAGGGCGGACTGAAGCTTTCTTT
NA	TRBV27	TRBJ1-5	NA	CASRPRGGNQPQHF	TGTGCCTCCCGCCCTCGGGGGGGCAATCAGCCCCAGCATTTT
NA	TRBV6-5	TRBJ2-1	NA	CASSYEEPYANEQFF	TGTGCCAGCAGTTACGAGGAGCCCTATGCTAATGAGCAGTTCTTC
NA	TRBV6-4	TRBJ2-4	NA	CASSDHLAKNIQYF	TGTGCCAGCAGTGACCATTTAGCCAAAAACATTCAGTACTTC
few	TRBV7-2	TRBJ1-5	TRBD1	CASSLGDRNQPQHF	TGTGCCAGCAGCCTCGGGGACAGGAATCAGCCCCAGCATTTT
NA	TRBV7-3	TRBJ2-7	TRBD2	CASSNDMGGLKVYEQYF	TGTGCCAGCAGTAACGATATGGGAGGGTTAAAGGTCTACGAGCAGTACTTC
few	TRBV29-1	TRBJ2-1	NA	CSVEAGQPYNEQFF	TGCAGCGTTGAAGCCGGACAGCCGTACAATGAGCAGTTCTTC